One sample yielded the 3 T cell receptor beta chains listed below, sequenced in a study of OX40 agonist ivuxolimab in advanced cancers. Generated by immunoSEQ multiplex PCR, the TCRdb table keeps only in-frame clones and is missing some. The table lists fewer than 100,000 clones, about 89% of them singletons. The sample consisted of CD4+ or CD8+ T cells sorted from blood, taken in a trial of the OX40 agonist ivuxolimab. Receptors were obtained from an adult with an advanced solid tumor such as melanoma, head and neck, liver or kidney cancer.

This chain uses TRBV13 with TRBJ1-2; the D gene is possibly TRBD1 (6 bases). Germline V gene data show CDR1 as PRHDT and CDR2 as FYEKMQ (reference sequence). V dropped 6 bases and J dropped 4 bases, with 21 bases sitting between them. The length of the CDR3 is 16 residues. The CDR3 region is CASSQRLGGSGYGYTF. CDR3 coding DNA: TGTGCCAGCAGTCAACGCCTGGGGGGCAGTGGCTATGGCTACACCTTC.

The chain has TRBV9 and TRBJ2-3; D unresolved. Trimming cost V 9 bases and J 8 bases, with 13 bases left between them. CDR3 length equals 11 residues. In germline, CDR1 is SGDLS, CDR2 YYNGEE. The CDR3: CATFSGGTQYF. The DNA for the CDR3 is TGTGCCACCTTTTCGGGCGGTACGCAGTATTTT.

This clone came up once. CDR3 region: CASSQHRDSPLHF. The DNA for the CDR3 is TGTGCCAGCAGTCAACACAGGGACTCACCCCTCCACTTT. The chain combines TRBV7-2 with TRBJ1-6; possibly TRBD1 for D (6 bases). Germline V gives CDR1 SGHTA, CDR2 FQGNSA. Between the trimmed V and J ends, which lost 6 bases and 10 bases, there was a span of 13 bases. The CDR3 contains 13 residues.